This TCR beta chain was recorded in a study of blood T cell repertoires in COVID-19. Looking at the study overall: Samples representing acute and convalescent COVID-19 were sourced from the United States, Italy and Spain.

Turning to this clone: Other DNA sequences from this sample encode an identical CDR3 as well.

The recovered donors of Cohort 3 showed two negative PCRs, clearance, or symptom resolution. How the authors handled the data: Amplified reference gene primers provided the basis for estimating nucleated cell counts. The repertoire was sequenced with immunoSEQ multiplex PCR; TCRdb's copy has only in-frame clones and lacks some. The D gene and trimming were derived from the DNA, and the V and J assignments and clone size from that table. The sample consists of about 250,000 clones, around 87% of them appearing once. The V gene lost 2 bases and the J gene lost 5 bases, with 6 bases spanning the gap. Germline V CDR1 and CDR2: KGHSH, LQKENI. CDR3 length: 13 amino acids.

The rearrangement links TRBV18 to TRBJ2-2; possibly TRBD2 for D (5 bases). The receptor's source is a woman in her fifties or sixties who had recovered from COVID-19. Source material: PBMCs or T cells enriched from blood (not recorded which). CDR3 DNA: TGTGCCAGCTCACCAAGGAGGACCGGGGAGCTGTTTTTT. The encoded protein is CASSPRRTGELFF.